One sample yielded the 27 T cell receptor beta chains listed below, sequenced in a study of CD8+ T cells in alopecia areata. Isolated RNA was reverse transcribed into cDNA used as the sequencing template. Generated by immunoSEQ multiplex PCR, the TCRdb table keeps only in-frame clones and is missing some. The sample contains 120,000 or so clones, 47% of which appear only once. Material for sequencing was NKG2D-low CD8+ T cells sorted from blood. These receptors originate from a human donor with alopecia areata.

This clone has a handful of counts. The chain joins TRBV29-1 to TRBJ2-5, with D possibly being TRBD2 (7 bases). With 2 bases removed from V and 0 bases from J, the gap between germline ends came to 10 bases. Germline-derived CDR1 and CDR2 are SQVTM and ANQGSEA. The CDR3 sequence is 14 residues long. The CDR3 sequence is CSVESGTHQETQYF. The DNA for the CDR3 is TGCAGCGTTGAAAGCGGGACACACCAAGAGACCCAGTACTTC.

This clone was detected a few times. This sequence joins TRBV30 and TRBJ2-7; D remains unclear. V lost 2 bases, J lost 2 bases, and 7 bases lay in between. The CDR3 is 12 residues long. The germline V gene encodes CDR1 GTSNPN and CDR2 SVGIG (reference sequence). The CDR3 nucleotides read TGTGCCTGGAGTCTGGCACCCTACGAGCAGTACTTC. Translating gives CAWSLAPYEQYF.

V is TRBV29-1 and J is TRBJ1-2, with D tentatively TRBD1 (5 bases). The V end was cut by 3 bases, the J end by 8 bases, with 13 bases between. Germline V gene lookup returns CDR1 SQVTM and CDR2 ANQGSEA. The CDR3 length is 12 residues. DNA for the CDR3: TGCAGCGTTGAGGGGGTAGAGGGCGGCTACACCTTC. It is translated as CSVEGVEGGYTF.

V gene TRBV4-1 combines with J gene TRBJ2-1; possibly TRBD1 or TRBD2 for D (5 bases each). V was clipped by 4 bases and J by 7 bases, with 20 bases between them. Germline lookup yields CDR1 MGHRA and CDR2 YSYEKL. The CDR3 is made up of 16 amino acids. The CDR3 DNA reads TGCGCCAGCAGCCGTTCCGGGACCTCAGCAGGGAATGAGCAGTTCTTC. Its translation: CASSRSGTSAGNEQFF.

This clone appeared a few times. This chain uses TRBV6-1 with TRBJ1-6, with 9 bases aligning to TRBD1. There are 14 residues in the CDR3. Losses at the gene ends were 1 base for V and 9 bases for J; bases not matched to a gene: 1. Germline CDR1 reads MNHNS; CDR2 reads SASEGT. CDR3 sequence (DNA): TGTGCCAGCAGTGAAGGGACAGGGGTTTCACCCCTCCACTTT. Amino acid sequence: CASSEGTGVSPLHF.

This clone showed up just a few times. The V and J genes are TRBV30 and TRBJ1-2, with D uncertain. This CDR3 is built from 13 residues. V lost 5 bases and J lost 6, with 16 bases in between. Germline CDR1 and CDR2: GTSNPN and SVGIG (reference sequence). In DNA form, the CDR3 reads TGTGCCTGGGACGCCCGGACCTTGAATGGCTACACCTTC. This encodes CAWDARTLNGYTF.

This clone was seen a few times. The genes are TRBV7-9 and TRBJ2-7; D gene unclear. Per the germline V gene, CDR1 is SEHNR and CDR2 is FQNEAQ (reference sequence). V was shortened by 8 bases and J by 2 bases, with 16 bases between the two germline ends. This CDR3 is 14 amino acids long. CDR3 nucleotides: TGTGCCAGCCGACCTTTGGGCGGAACCTACGAGCAGTACTTC. Its translation: CASRPLGGTYEQYF.

This chain connects TRBV5-6 to TRBJ1-1, with a tentative D call TRBD1 (6 bases). The CDR3 loop spans 13 amino acids. V lost 2 bases to trimming and J lost 7 bases, with 12 bases between them. The V gene's germline CDR1 is SGHDT and CDR2 YYEEEE. The CDR3 DNA reads as TGTGCCAGCAGCTTAGTGGGGGCCGTTGAAGCTTTCTTT. It yields the protein CASSLVGAVEAFF. The full variable domain, completed using reference TRBV5-6 and TRBJ1-1, is DAGVTQSPTHLIKTRGQQVTLRCSPKSGHDTVSWYQQALGQGPQFIFQYYEEEERQRGNFPDRFSGHQFPNYSSELNVNALLLGDSALYLCASSLVGAVEAFFGQGTRLTVV.

This chain links TRBV9 with TRBJ2-7; weak D call: TRBD1 (6 bases). This CDR3 region has 13 residues. Trimming cost V 4 bases and J 3 bases, with 11 bases left between them. Germline loops: CDR1 SGDLS, CDR2 YYNGEE. This chain's CDR3 is CASSTGQSYEQYF. Here the CDR3 DNA reads TGTGCCAGCAGCACGGGACAAAGCTACGAGCAGTACTTC.

In its sample, this clone was seen a few times. V gene TRBV30 combines with J gene TRBJ1-1; D unclear. Trimming took 7 bases from V and 4 from J, leaving 13 bases between them. The CDR3 runs to 12 residues. Germline lookup yields CDR1 GTSNPN and CDR2 SVGIG (reference sequence). The CDR3 here is CASSRTVTEAFF. The CDR3, as DNA: TGTGCCTCTTCCCGGACCGTCACTGAAGCTTTCTTT.

V usage is TRBV27 and J usage is TRBJ2-5, with D possibly matching TRBD2 (6 bases). The CDR3 loop spans 14 amino acids. Germline CDR1 MNHEY, CDR2 SMNVEV (reference sequence). The V gene lost 4 bases and the J gene lost 0 bases, with 9 bases spanning the gap. The DNA for the CDR3 is TGTGCCAGCAGTTCGGGACTGCACCAAGAGACCCAGTACTTC. Protein: CASSSGLHQETQYF.

This chain joins TRBV2 and TRBJ1-2; 7 nucleotides agree with TRBD1. Germline CDR1 reads SNHLY; CDR2 reads FYNNEI. CDR3 length equals 12 residues. Trimming at V came to 7 bases and at J to 4 bases, leaving 3 bases not matched to a gene. CDR3 in DNA: TGTGCCAGCAACAGGGGAGGCTATGGCTACACCTTC. Translating it yields CASNRGGYGYTF.

This clone was picked up one time. The DNA of the CDR3 is TGCGCCAGCGGGGATTCCGCCGGGACTACCACAGATACGCAGTATTTT. Translation gives CASGDSAGTTTDTQYF. V gene TRBV5-1 combines with J gene TRBJ2-3; 7 bases align to TRBD2. The trim removed 7 bases at V and 2 bases at J, leaving 13 bases unmatched. Germline CDR1 is SGHRS and CDR2 is YFSETQ. CDR3 length: 16 amino acids. Full variable domain (rest looked up from reference TRBV5-1 and TRBJ2-3): KAGVTQTPRYLIKTRGQQVTLSCSPISGHRSVSWYQQTPGQGLQFLFEYFSETQRNKGNFPGRFSGRQFSNSRSEMNVSTLELGDSALYLCASGDSAGTTTDTQYFGPGTRLTVL.

The rearrangement links TRBV7-9 to TRBJ1-2; D is unclear. Germline V gives CDR1 SEHNR, CDR2 FQNEAQ (reference sequence). The CDR3 spans 11 residues. V lost 5 bases, J lost 6 bases, and 7 bases lay in between. The CDR3 spells CASSPDDGYTF. The CDR3 region has the DNA TGTGCCAGCAGCCCCGACGATGGCTACACCTTC. The whole variable domain, filled in from reference TRBV7-9 and TRBJ1-2, reads DTGVSQNPRHKITKRGQNVTFRCDPISEHNRLYWYRQTLGQGPEFLTYFQNEAQLEKSRLLSDRFSAERPKGSFSTLEIQRTEQGDSAMYLCASSPDDGYTFGSGTRLTVV.

With regard to this clone: Different DNA sequences within this sample yield the same CDR3. The chain carries TRBV29-1 and TRBJ1-1; the D is unclear. The CDR3 covers 11 residues. V was pared by 4 bases and J by 0 bases, with 3 bases between. CDR1 is SQVTM, CDR2 ANQGSEA, per germline. CDR3 bases: TGCAGCGTTGTTATGAACACTGAAGCTTTCTTT. The encoded protein is CSVVMNTEAFF.

V gene TRBV30 combines with J gene TRBJ2-1, with 12 bases that match TRBD2. The CDR3 covers 17 residues. Germline loops: CDR1 GTSNPN, CDR2 SVGIG (reference sequence). J gave up 6 bases and V 0 bases, and 9 bases lay outside the gene matches. CDR3 DNA: TGTGCCTGGAGTGTAATCCTAGCGGGAGGGATTGGCAATGAGCAGTTCTTC. Its translation: CAWSVILAGGIGNEQFF.

The chain couples TRBV27 to TRBJ1-2, with 7 bases lining up with TRBD1. The germline V gene encodes CDR1 MNHEY and CDR2 SMNVEV (reference sequence). Trimming cost V 2 bases and J 7 bases; bases outside gene matches: 1. The CDR3 loop spans 12 amino acids. CDR3 in DNA: TGTGCCAGCAGTTTAACAGGGGTTGGCTACACCTTC. This codes for CASSLTGVGYTF.

This chain joins TRBV29-1 and TRBJ2-2, with D perhaps TRBD2 (6 bases). V was pared by 1 base and J by 7 bases, with 10 bases between. The CDR3 sequence is 13 residues long. Germline V CDR1 and CDR2: SQVTM, ANQGSEA. In DNA form, the CDR3 reads TGCAGCGTTGAAGGCGGGGAAATCGGGGAGCTGTTTTTT. Its translation is CSVEGGEIGELFF.

The DNA for the CDR3 is TGCAGCGTTGCCCAGGACTACAATGAGCAGTTCTTC. Its protein is CSVAQDYNEQFF. This rearrangement joins TRBV29-1 to TRBJ2-1; D unresolved. Looked up from germline, CDR1 is SQVTM and CDR2 is ANQGSEA. This CDR3 is built from 12 residues. Trimming left V 4 bases short and J 3 bases short, with 7 bases between.

This clone was found a few times. V usage is TRBV29-1 and J usage is TRBJ2-7, with D maybe TRBD1 (6 bases). Germline V lookup: CDR1 SQVTM, CDR2 ANQGSEA. Between the trimmed V and J ends, which lost 5 bases and 2 bases, there was a span of 13 bases. The CDR3 is 13 residues long. As DNA, the CDR3 is TGCAGCGTTCGAGGGGGTGAAGCCTACGAGCAGTACTTC. The encoded protein is CSVRGGEAYEQYF.

This clone turned up a few times. Here the CDR3 DNA reads TGTGCCAGCAGTTTTGCCAGGGGCCACGAGCAGTACTTC. Translating it yields CASSFARGHEQYF. This chain uses TRBV27 with TRBJ2-7; TRBD1 is a possible D gene (6 bases). The germline V and J ends were trimmed by 3 bases and 5 bases, with 11 bases remaining between them. The CDR3 has 13 residues. Germline CDR1 and CDR2: MNHEY and SMNVEV (reference sequence).

The rearrangement joins TRBV29-1 to TRBJ1-1; no reliable D call. Trimming removed 3 bases from V and 3 bases from J, with 8 bases in between. Germline CDR1 and CDR2: SQVTM and ANQGSEA. The CDR3 consists of 12 residues. The CDR3 DNA reads as TGCAGCGTTGATTTGGGTTACACTGAAGCTTTCTTT. This translates into CSVDLGYTEAFF.

This clone was detected a few times. The gene calls are TRBV2 and TRBJ2-3; D is unresolved. This CDR3 region has 18 residues. V was trimmed by 6 bases and J by 2 bases, leaving 24 bases between them. From germline, CDR1 is SNHLY and CDR2 FYNNEI. The CDR3 loop is CASRVPPPTIISTDTQYF. The CDR3 DNA follows: TGTGCCAGCAGGGTGCCCCCCCCAACTATCATATCCACAGATACGCAGTATTTT.

The genes are TRBV29-1 and TRBJ2-7; 12 bases agree with TRBD2. J gave up 2 bases and V 3 bases, and 5 bases lay outside the gene matches. In germline, CDR1 is SQVTM, CDR2 ANQGSEA. There are 15 residues in the CDR3. CDR3 coding DNA: TGCAGCGTTGACGGACTAGCGGGGATGACCTACGAGCAGTACTTC. This sequence encodes CSVDGLAGMTYEQYF.

This clone was seen a few times. The chain links TRBV29-1 to TRBJ2-7, with 7 positions matching TRBD1. V was clipped by 3 bases and J by 2 bases; unmatched bases: 4. The CDR3 has 13 residues. The germline gives CDR1 SQVTM, CDR2 ANQGSEA. CDR3 loop: CSVENRGTYEQYF. The CDR3, as DNA: TGCAGCGTTGAGAACAGGGGCACCTACGAGCAGTACTTC.

This clone has a handful of counts. The chain employs TRBV28 and TRBJ2-3; 11 bases are a match to TRBD2. Germline CDR1 MDHEN, CDR2 SYDVKM. The junction had 5 bases not matched to a gene; V was cut back by 7 bases and J by 5 bases. The CDR3 sequence is 14 residues long. The CDR3 DNA reads as TGTGCCAGCATGGGGGGACTAGCGGTAGATACGCAGTATTTT. Translation gives CASMGGLAVDTQYF.

This clone was recorded a few times. The chain is built from TRBV29-1 and TRBJ2-3; no clear D. CDR3 length: 11 residues. Germline CDR1 SQVTM, CDR2 ANQGSEA. V was trimmed by 3 bases and J by 5 bases, leaving 6 bases between them. The CDR3 loop reads CSVDGEDTQYF. The CDR3 region has the DNA TGCAGCGTTGATGGCGAAGATACGCAGTATTTT.